This T cell receptor (beta chain) was recorded in a study of identical twins. Study-level points and caveats: Zero-insertion results could be subject to partial confounding by invariant MAIT and iNKT cells. For cord blood, abundant beta clonotypes had fewer insertions, unlike memory repertoires, which showed none. Twins shared out-of-frame alpha sequences with excess low generation probability.

It was template switching that added a universal primer site, and there were unique molecular identifiers on the cDNA. TCRdb fed the 5' RACE reads into MiXCR, producing one record per CDR3 protein. The table records 150,000 or so distinct CDR3 sequences, 3% to 4.5% of them present only once. This clonotype was recorded at least ten times. Antigen specificity is unknown. The CDR3 has 17 amino acids. Trimming left V 4 bases short and J 0 bases short, with 17 bases between. The rearrangement joins TRBV12-3 or TRBV12-4 to TRBJ2-3; tentatively, D is TRBD2 (6 bases). Material for sequencing was memory T cells sorted from blood. This clonotype originated in a man aged 18 to 30 in good health. The CDR3 DNA reads TGTGCCAGCAGTTCCACGGCGGGGCACCTGAGCACAGATACGCAGTATTTT. The encoded protein is CASSSTAGHLSTDTQYF.